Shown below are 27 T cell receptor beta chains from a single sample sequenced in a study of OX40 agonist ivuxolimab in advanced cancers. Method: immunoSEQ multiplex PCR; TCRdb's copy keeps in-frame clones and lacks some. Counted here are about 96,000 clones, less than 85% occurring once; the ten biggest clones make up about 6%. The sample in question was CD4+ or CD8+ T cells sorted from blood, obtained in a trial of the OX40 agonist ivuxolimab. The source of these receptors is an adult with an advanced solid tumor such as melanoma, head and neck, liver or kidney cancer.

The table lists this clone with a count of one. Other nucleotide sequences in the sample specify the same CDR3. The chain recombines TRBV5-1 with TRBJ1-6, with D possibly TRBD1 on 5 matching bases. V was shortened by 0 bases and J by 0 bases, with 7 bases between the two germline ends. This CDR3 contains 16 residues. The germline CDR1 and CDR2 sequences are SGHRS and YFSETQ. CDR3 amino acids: CASSLAGSSYNSPLHF. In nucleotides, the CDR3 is TGCGCCAGCAGCTTGGCAGGGAGCTCCTATAATTCACCCCTCCACTTT.

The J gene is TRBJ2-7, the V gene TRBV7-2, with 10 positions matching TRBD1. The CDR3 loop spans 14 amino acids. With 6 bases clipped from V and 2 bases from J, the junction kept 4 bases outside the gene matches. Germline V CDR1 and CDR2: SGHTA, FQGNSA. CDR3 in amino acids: CASRRQGAPYEQYF. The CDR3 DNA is TGTGCCAGCAGACGACAGGGGGCCCCCTACGAGCAGTACTTC.

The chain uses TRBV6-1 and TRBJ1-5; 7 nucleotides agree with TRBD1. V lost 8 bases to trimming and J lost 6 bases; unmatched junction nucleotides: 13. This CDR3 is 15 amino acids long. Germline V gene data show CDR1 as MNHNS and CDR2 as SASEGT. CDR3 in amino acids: CASSDGTVRSQPQHF. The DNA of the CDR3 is TGTGCCAGCTCTGACGGGACAGTGAGAAGTCAGCCCCAGCATTTT.

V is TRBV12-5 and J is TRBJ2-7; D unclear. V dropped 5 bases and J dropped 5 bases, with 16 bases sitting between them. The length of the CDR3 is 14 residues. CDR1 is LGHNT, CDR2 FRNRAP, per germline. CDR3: CASGRNSLVDEQYF. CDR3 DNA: TGTGCTAGTGGTCGTAACAGCCTTGTGGACGAGCAGTACTTC. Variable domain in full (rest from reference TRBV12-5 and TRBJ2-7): DARVTQTPRHKVTEMGQEVTMRCQPILGHNTVFWYRQTMMQGLELLAYFRNRAPLDDSGMPKDRFSAEMPDATLATLKIQPSEPRDSAVYFCASGRNSLVDEQYFGPGTRLTVT.

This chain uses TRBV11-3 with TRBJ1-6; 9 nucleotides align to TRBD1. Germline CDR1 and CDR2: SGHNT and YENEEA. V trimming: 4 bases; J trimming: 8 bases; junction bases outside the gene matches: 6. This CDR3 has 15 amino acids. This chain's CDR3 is CASSWGQGRDSPLHF. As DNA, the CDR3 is TGTGCCAGCAGCTGGGGACAGGGACGTGATTCACCCCTCCACTTT.

CDR3 protein: CASSDGTSGGDTDTQYF. The CDR3 nucleotides are TGTGCCAGCAGTGACGGGACTAGCGGGGGCGACACAGATACGCAGTATTTT. V and J are TRBV6-4 and TRBJ2-3, with TRBD2 matching 14 bases. Losses at the gene ends were 2 bases for V and 2 bases for J; bases not matched to a gene: 3. This CDR3 is 17 amino acids long. Germline CDR1 is MRHNA and CDR2 is SNTAGT.

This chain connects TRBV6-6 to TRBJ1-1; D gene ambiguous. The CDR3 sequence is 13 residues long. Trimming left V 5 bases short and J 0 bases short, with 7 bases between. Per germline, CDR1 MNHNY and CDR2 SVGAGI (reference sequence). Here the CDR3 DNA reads TGTGCCAGCAGTAGATCCATGAACACTGAAGCTTTCTTT. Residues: CASSRSMNTEAFF.

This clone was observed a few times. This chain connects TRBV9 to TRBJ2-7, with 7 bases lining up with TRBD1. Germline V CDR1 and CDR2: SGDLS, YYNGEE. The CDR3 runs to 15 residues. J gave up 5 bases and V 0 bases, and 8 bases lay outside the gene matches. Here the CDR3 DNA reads TGTGCCAGCAGCGTAGCGGGACAGCCTTCGGACGAGCAGTACTTC. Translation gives CASSVAGQPSDEQYF.

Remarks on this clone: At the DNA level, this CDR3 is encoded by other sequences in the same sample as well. The DNA for the CDR3 is TGCGCCAGCAGCCAAGATAGAGACACTGAAGCTTTCTTT. Translating it yields CASSQDRDTEAFF. The chain carries TRBV4-1 and TRBJ1-1; D not certain. CDR3 length: 13 residues. V dropped 0 bases and J dropped 3 bases, with 5 bases sitting between them. The germline V gene encodes CDR1 MGHRA and CDR2 YSYEKL.

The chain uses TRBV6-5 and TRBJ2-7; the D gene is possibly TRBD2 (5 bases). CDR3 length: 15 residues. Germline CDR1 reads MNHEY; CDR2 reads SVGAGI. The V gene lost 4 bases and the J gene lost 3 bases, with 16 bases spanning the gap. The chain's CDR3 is CASSFSGNWFYEQYF. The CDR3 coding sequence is TGTGCCAGCAGTTTTTCGGGGAACTGGTTCTACGAGCAGTACTTC.

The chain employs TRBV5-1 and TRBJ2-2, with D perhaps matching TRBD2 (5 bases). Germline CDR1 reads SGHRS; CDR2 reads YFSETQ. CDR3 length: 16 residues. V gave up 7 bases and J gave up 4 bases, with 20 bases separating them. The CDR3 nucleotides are TGCGCCAGCGCCCGGACGGGATCGGCGAGCACCGGGGAGCTGTTTTTT. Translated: CASARTGSASTGELFF. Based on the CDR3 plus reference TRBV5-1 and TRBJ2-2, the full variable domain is KAGVTQTPRYLIKTRGQQVTLSCSPISGHRSVSWYQQTPGQGLQFLFEYFSETQRNKGNFPGRFSGRQFSNSRSEMNVSTLELGDSALYLCASARTGSASTGELFFGEGSRLTVL.

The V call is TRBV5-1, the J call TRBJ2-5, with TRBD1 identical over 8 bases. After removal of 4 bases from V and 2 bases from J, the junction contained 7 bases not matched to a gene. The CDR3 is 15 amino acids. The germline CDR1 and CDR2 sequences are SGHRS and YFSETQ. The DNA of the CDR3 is TGCGCCAGCAGCAGACAGGGGCCCCGGCAAGAGACCCAGTACTTC. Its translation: CASSRQGPRQETQYF.

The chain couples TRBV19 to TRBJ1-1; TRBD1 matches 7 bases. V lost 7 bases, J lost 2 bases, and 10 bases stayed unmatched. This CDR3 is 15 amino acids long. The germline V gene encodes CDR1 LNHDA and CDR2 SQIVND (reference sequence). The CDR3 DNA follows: TGTGCCAGTAACCCCGCACAGGGGCGCAACACTGAAGCTTTCTTT. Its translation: CASNPAQGRNTEAFF.

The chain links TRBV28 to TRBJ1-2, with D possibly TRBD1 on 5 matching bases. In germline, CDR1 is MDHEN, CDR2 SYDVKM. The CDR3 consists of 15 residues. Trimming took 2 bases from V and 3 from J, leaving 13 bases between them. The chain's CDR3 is CASSLLQATHYGYTF. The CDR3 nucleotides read TGTGCCAGCAGTTTACTACAGGCAACCCACTATGGCTACACCTTC.

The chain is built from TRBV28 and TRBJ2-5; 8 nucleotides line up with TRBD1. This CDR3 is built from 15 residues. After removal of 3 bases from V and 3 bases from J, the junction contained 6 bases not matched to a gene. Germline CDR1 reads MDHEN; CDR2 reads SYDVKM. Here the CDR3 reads CASSFRTGSKETQYF. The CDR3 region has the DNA TGTGCCAGCAGTTTCCGGACAGGGTCAAAAGAGACCCAGTACTTC.

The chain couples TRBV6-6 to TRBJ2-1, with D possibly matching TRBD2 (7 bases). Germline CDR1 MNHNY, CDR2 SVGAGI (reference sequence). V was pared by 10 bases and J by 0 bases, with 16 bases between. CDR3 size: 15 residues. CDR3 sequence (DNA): TGTGCCACCCGAGGGGGGGAGAGCTCCTACAATGAGCAGTTCTTC. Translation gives CATRGGESSYNEQFF.

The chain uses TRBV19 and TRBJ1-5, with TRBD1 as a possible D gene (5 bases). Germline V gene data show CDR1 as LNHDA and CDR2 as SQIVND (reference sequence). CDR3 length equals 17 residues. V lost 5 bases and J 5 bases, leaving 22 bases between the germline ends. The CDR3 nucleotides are TGTGCCAGTAGTGCGGTACCGGTGGGGGTGTCCTATCAGCCCCAGCATTTT. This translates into CASSAVPVGVSYQPQHF. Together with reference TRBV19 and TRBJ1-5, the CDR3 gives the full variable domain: DGGITQSPKYLFRKEGQNVTLSCEQNLNHDAMYWYRQDPGQGLRLIYYSQIVNDFQKGDIAEGYSVSREKKESFPLTVTSAQKNPTAFYLCASSAVPVGVSYQPQHFGDGTRLSIL.

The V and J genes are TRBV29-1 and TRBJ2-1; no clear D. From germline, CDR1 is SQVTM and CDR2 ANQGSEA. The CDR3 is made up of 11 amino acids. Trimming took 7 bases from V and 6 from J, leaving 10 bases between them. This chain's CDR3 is CSATRLNEQFF. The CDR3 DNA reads TGCAGCGCTACAAGGCTCAATGAGCAGTTCTTC.

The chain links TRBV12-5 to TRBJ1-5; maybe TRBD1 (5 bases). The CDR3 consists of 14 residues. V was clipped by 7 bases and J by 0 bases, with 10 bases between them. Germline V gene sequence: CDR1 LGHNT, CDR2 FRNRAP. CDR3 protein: CASVKDTSNQPQHF. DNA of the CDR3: TGTGCTAGTGTCAAGGACACTAGCAATCAGCCCCAGCATTTT.

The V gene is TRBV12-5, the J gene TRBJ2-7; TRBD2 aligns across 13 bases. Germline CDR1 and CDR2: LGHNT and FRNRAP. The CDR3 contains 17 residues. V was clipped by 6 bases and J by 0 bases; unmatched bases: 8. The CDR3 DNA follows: TGTGCTAGTGGCCCCGGACTAGCGGGAGCCCTCTCCTACGAGCAGTACTTC. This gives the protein CASGPGLAGALSYEQYF.

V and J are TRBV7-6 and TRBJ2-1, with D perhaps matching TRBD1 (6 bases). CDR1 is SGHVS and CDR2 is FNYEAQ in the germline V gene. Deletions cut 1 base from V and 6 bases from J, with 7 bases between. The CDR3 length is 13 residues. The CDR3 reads CASSLDRVNEQFF. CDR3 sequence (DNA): TGTGCCAGCAGCTTAGACAGGGTCAATGAGCAGTTCTTC.

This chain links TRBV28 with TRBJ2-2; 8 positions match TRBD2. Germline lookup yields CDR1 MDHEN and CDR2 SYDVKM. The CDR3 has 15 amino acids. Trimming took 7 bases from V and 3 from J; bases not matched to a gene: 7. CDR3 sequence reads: CASTPGGADTGELFF. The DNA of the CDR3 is TGTGCCAGCACCCCCGGGGGGGCAGACACCGGGGAGCTGTTTTTT.

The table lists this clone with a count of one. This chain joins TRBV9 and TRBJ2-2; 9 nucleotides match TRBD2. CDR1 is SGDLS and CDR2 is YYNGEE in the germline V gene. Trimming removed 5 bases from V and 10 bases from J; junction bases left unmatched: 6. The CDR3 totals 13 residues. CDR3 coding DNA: TGTGCCAGCAGTAGCGGGGGCTTTGAGGAGCTGTTTTTT. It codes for CASSSGGFEELFF. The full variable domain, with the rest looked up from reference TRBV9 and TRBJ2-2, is DSGVTQTPKHLITATGQRVTLRCSPRSGDLSVYWYQQSLDQGLQFLIQYYNGEERAKGNILERFSAQQFPDLHSELNLSSLELGDSALYFCASSSGGFEELFFGEGSRLTVL.

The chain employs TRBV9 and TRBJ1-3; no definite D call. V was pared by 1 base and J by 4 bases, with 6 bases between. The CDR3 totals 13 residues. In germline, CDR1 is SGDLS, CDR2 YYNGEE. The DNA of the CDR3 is TGTGCCAGCAGCGTAAGGGAGGGAAACACCATATATTTT. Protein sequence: CASSVREGNTIYF. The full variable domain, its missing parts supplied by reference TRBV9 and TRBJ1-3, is DSGVTQTPKHLITATGQRVTLRCSPRSGDLSVYWYQQSLDQGLQFLIQYYNGEERAKGNILERFSAQQFPDLHSELNLSSLELGDSALYFCASSVREGNTIYFGEGSWLTVV.

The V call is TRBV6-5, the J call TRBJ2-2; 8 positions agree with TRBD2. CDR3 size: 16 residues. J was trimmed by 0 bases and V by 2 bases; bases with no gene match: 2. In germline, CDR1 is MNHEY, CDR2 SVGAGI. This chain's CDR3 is CASSYAGGANTGELFF. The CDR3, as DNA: TGTGCCAGCAGTTACGCGGGGGGTGCGAACACCGGGGAGCTGTTTTTT.

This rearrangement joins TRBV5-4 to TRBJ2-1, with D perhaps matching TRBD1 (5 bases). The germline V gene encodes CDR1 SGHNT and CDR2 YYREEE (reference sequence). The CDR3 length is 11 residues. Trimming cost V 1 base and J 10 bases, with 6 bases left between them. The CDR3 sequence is CASSLNREQFF. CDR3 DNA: TGTGCCAGCAGCTTGAACAGGGAGCAGTTCTTC.

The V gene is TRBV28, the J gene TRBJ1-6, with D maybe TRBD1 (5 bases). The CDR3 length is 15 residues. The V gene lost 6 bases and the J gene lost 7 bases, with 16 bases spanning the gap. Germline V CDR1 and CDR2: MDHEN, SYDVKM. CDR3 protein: CASRTRYEGNSPLHF. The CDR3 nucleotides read TGTGCCAGCAGGACAAGGTACGAGGGGAATTCACCCCTCCACTTT.